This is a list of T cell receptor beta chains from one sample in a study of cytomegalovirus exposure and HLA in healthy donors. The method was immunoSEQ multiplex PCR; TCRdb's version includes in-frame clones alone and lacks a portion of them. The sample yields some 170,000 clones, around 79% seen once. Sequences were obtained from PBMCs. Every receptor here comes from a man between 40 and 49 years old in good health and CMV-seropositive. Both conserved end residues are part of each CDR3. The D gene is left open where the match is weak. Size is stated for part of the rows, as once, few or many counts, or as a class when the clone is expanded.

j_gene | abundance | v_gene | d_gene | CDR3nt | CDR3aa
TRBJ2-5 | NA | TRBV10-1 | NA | TGCGCCAGCAGTGACTTACTAGGGGAGACCCAGTACTTC | CASSDLLGETQYF
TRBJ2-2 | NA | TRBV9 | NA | TGTGCCAGCAAACGAGACACCGGGGAGCTGTTTTTT | CASKRDTGELFF
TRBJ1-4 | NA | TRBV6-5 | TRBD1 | TGTGCCAGCAGCCTCGGACAGGGTGTAAATGAAAAACTGTTTTTT | CASSLGQGVNEKLFF
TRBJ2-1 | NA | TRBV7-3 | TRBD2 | TGTGCCAGCAGCTTACGACTAGCGGGCGACAATGAGCAGTTCTTC | CASSLRLAGDNEQFF
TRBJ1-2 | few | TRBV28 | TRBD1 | TGTGCCAGCAGTTCCCCTGAGGGGGCGGCCTATGGCTACACCTTC | CASSSPEGAAYGYTF
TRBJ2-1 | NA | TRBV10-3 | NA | TGTGCCATCAGTGAGCGCACCAGCTCCCAGGGAGAGCAGTTCTTC | CAISERTSSQGEQFF
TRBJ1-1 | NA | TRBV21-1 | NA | TGTGCCACCGACCCGCTGCCAGGCCCGAACACTGAAGCTTTCTTT | CATDPLPGPNTEAFF
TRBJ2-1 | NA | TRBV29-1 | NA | TGCAGCGTTGCTCAGGACACCTACAATGAGCAGTTCTTC | CSVAQDTYNEQFF
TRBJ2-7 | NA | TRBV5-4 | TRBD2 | TGTGCCAGCAGCTACCCGGGACTAGCGGGAGGGAAGCCCTACGAGCAGTACTTC | CASSYPGLAGGKPYEQYF
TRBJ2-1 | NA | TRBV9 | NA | TGTGCCAGCAGCGTAGCTGCAGGGGACCTTTACAATGAGCAGTTCTTC | CASSVAAGDLYNEQFF
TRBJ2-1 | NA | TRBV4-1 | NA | TGCGCCAGCAGCCAATTCACAGACTCCTACAATGAGCAGTTCTTC | CASSQFTDSYNEQFF
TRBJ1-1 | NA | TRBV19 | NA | TGTGCCAGTAGCCTGGACAGGAACACTGAAGCTTTCTTT | CASSLDRNTEAFF
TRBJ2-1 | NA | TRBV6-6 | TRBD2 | TGTGCCAGCAGAGGGTTAGCGGGAGTTAATGAGCAGTTCTTC | CASRGLAGVNEQFF
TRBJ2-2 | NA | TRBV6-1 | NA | TGTGCCAGCACCTCGTTCAGGGCGGCCGGGGAGCTGTTTTTT | CASTSFRAAGELFF
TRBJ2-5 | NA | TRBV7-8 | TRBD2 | TGTGCCAGCAGCTCGACTAGCGGGAGATCGGAGACCCAGTACTTC | CASSSTSGRSETQYF
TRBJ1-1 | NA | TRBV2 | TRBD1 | TGTGCCAGCAGCCAGGGGGCGTTCTTTACTGAAGCTTTCTTT | CASSQGAFFTEAFF
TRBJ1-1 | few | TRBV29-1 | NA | TGCAGCGTTCGCGGGGACGGAAACACTGAAGCTTTCTTT | CSVRGDGNTEAFF
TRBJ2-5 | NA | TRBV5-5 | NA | TGTGCCAGCAGCTTGGAGGGCTCCGGGGAAGAGACCCAGTACTTC | CASSLEGSGEETQYF
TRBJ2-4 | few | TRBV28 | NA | TGTGCCAGCAGTTGGACAGAACACTTAGCCAAAAACATTCAGTACTTC | CASSWTEHLAKNIQYF
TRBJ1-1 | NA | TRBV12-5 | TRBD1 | TGTGCTAGTGGTTCCCAACAGGGGAGCACTGAAGCTTTCTTT | CASGSQQGSTEAFF
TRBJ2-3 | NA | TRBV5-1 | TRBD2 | TGCGCCAGCAGTGGGGGGGAGCCCACCACAGATACGCAGTATTTT | CASSGGEPTTDTQYF
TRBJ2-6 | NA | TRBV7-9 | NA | TGTGCCAGCAGCGACGGACAGTTAAGACTCTCTGGGGCCAACGTCCTGACTTTC | CASSDGQLRLSGANVLTF
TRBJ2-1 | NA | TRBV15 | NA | TGTGCCACCAGCAGAGACCGGGCCAGGGTTCTTGAGTTCTTC | CATSRDRARVLEFF
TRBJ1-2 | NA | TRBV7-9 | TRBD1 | TGTGCCAGCAGCTTAGCGGGACAGGGGGTTAACTATGGCTACACCTTC | CASSLAGQGVNYGYTF
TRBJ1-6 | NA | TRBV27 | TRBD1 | TGTGCCAGCAGGCAGGGGGCCAGATCGGACTCACCCCTCCACTTT | CASRQGARSDSPLHF
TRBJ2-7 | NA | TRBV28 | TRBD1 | TGTGCCAGCAGTTTAGGGGGACAGGGGGACTCCTACGAGCAGTACTTC | CASSLGGQGDSYEQYF
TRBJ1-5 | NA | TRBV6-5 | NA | TGTGCCAGCAGTTCAAACAGGGCTCAGCCCCAGCATTTT | CASSSNRAQPQHF
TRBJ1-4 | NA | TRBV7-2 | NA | TGTGCCAGCAGCATGAGTTACCGGGACAATAATGAAAAACTGTTTTTT | CASSMSYRDNNEKLFF
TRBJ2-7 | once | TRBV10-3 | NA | TGTGCCATCAGTGCCCTGACAGATCCGTACGAGCAGTACTTC | CAISALTDPYEQYF